Presented here are 14 T cell receptor beta chains from one specimen sequenced in a study of post-analysis software for immune sequencing data. Unique molecular identifiers were carried by the TCR beta cDNA libraries. In TCRdb, the PCR reads were re-called with MiXCR into one record per CDR3 protein. The data show 740,000 or so distinct CDR3 sequences, with 53% seen just once and under 6% held by the top ten. Study-level findings and limits: There were five or six TRBV segments more frequent in patients than controls, and TRBV5-6, TRBV5-1 and TRBV20-1 were among them.

Their target antigens are unknown. Sequenced sample: blood. Receptor source: a girl under 18 with multiple sclerosis.

The J gene is TRBJ2-3, the V gene TRBV11-2; 13 bases are shared with TRBD2. V lost 0 bases and J lost 6; bases outside the gene matches: 6. Germline lookup yields CDR1 SGHAT and CDR2 FQNNGV. This CDR3 has 17 amino acids. The CDR3 sequence is CASSLDRGLAGLDTQYF. The CDR3, as DNA: TGTGCCAGCAGCTTAGACCGGGGACTAGCGGGATTGGATACGCAGTATTTT.

Written as DNA, the CDR3 is TGTGCCAGCAGCCCCCCCGACAGGGGGCTGGACACCGGGGAGCTGTTTTTT. This gives the protein CASSPPDRGLDTGELFF. The rearrangement links TRBV4-2 to TRBJ2-2, with TRBD1 matching 10 bases. CDR1 and CDR2 (germline): LGHNA, YNFKEQ. This CDR3 is 17 amino acids long. V gave up 4 bases and J gave up 3 bases; unmatched junction bases: 8.

The chain carries TRBV20-1 and TRBJ1-2; the D gene is possibly TRBD1 (5 bases). CDR3 size: 14 residues. The V end lost 7 bases, the J end lost 2 bases, and 17 bases lay between the germline ends. Looked up from germline, CDR1 is DFQATT and CDR2 is SNEGSKA (reference sequence). CDR3 DNA sequence: TGCAGTGTGACCGGGGGGTTCCAAAACTATGGCTACACCTTC. Protein: CSVTGGFQNYGYTF.

The chain recombines TRBV7-7 with TRBJ2-7; D gene ambiguous. The germline V gene has CDR1 SSHAT and CDR2 FNYEAQ (reference sequence). Between the trimmed V and J ends, which lost 2 bases and 6 bases, there was a span of 14 bases. The CDR3 contains 14 residues. Here the CDR3 reads CASSLTKTASEQYF. In DNA, the CDR3 is TGTGCCAGCAGCTTAACGAAAACAGCAAGCGAGCAGTACTTC. The full variable domain, rest sourced from reference TRBV7-7 and TRBJ2-7, is GAGVSQSPRYKVTKRGQDVTLRCDPISSHATLYWYQQALGQGPEFLTYFNYEAQPDKSGLPSDRFSAERPEGSISTLTIQRTEQRDSAMYRCASSLTKTASEQYFGPGTRLTVT.

This clonotype was counted a single time. The chain uses TRBV3-1 and TRBJ2-3; 8 bases agree with TRBD2. The CDR3 extends over 15 amino acids. Germline lookup yields CDR1 LGHDT and CDR2 YNNKEL (reference sequence). V lost 4 bases and J lost 4; bases outside the gene matches: 7. The CDR3 coding sequence is TGTGCCAGCAGCCCCCGGGGGGGCCGCTCAGATACGCAGTATTTT. It codes for CASSPRGGRSDTQYF.

Only a few counts were recorded for this clonotype. The chain recombines TRBV6-5 with TRBJ2-4; TRBD1 matches at 8 bases. The end of the DNA aligns better with TRBJ2-7, so the J call may be wrong. The germline CDR1 and CDR2 sequences are MNHEY and SVGAGI. The CDR3 is 16 amino acids. The CDR3 DNA follows: TGTGCCAGCAGTCGCCCCCCCAGGGACAGGTATTACGAGCAGTACTTC. It specifies CASSRPPRDRYYEQYF.

Concerning this clonotype: Germline is not matched at one junction end, which may reflect a read error. The CDR3 here is CASSQEGVLQASGEKSYSEQFF. The CDR3 coding sequence is TGTGCCAGCAGCCAAGAAGGGGTCCTTCAGGCTAGCGGGGAGAAATCCTACAGTGAGCAGTTCTTC. The rearrangement links TRBV14 to TRBJ2-1; 9 nucleotides match TRBD2. The CDR3 totals 22 residues. Germline V gives CDR1 SGHDN, CDR2 FVKESK.

The chain recombines TRBV29-1 with TRBJ1-2; D uncertain. V lost 8 bases and J 7 bases, leaving 20 bases between the germline ends. This CDR3 has 13 amino acids. Per germline, CDR1 SQVTM and CDR2 ANQGSEA. The CDR3 bases are TGCAGCTCAACCGGGCCCTCAAGTGGTGGCTACACCTTC. This encodes CSSTGPSSGGYTF.

This sequence joins TRBV10-3 and TRBJ2-5; tentatively, D is TRBD2 (7 bases). In germline, CDR1 is ENHRY, CDR2 SYGVKD. The V gene lost 2 bases and the J gene lost 5 bases, with 12 bases spanning the gap. The CDR3 has 14 residues. Written as DNA, the CDR3 is TGTGCCATCAGTGAGGGGGGGGCGAGGGAGACCCAGTACTTC. Its protein is CAISEGGARETQYF.

The V gene is TRBV12-3 or TRBV12-4, the J gene TRBJ2-5; perhaps D is TRBD1 or TRBD2 (6 bases each). CDR3 length equals 15 residues. V shed 4 bases and J shed 4 bases, with 16 bases lying between them. Here the CDR3 DNA reads TGTGCCAGCAGTTATCACGGGGGCCCGAGAGAGACCCAGTACTTC. Amino acid sequence: CASSYHGGPRETQYF.

The rearrangement joins TRBV10-3 to TRBJ2-1; no clear D gene. V dropped 2 bases and J dropped 3 bases, with 5 bases sitting between them. The germline V gene has CDR1 ENHRY and CDR2 SYGVKD. The CDR3 is 13 residues long. The DNA for the CDR3 is TGTGCCATCAGTGAGGGAGTCTACAATGAGCAGTTCTTC. The encoded protein is CAISEGVYNEQFF.

The V call is TRBV7-9, the J call TRBJ1-1; 7 bases line up with TRBD1. CDR1 is SEHNR and CDR2 is FQNEAQ in the germline V gene (reference sequence). The V and J ends lost 5 bases and 6 bases, in that order; junction bases with no gene match: 9. The CDR3 spans 14 residues. The DNA for the CDR3 is TGTGCCAGCAGCACCAACGACAGGGTGGCTGAAGCTTTCTTT. Its translation: CASSTNDRVAEAFF.

This chain uses TRBV11-2 with TRBJ2-3, with TRBD2 matching over 11 bases. The CDR3 extends over 16 amino acids. V gave up 4 bases and J gave up 0 bases; unmatched junction bases: 3. Germline V gene data show CDR1 as SGHAT and CDR2 as FQNNGV. The CDR3 is CASSWRTSGSTDTQYF. CDR3 nucleotide sequence: TGTGCCAGCAGCTGGCGGACTAGCGGGAGCACAGATACGCAGTATTTT.

The chain has TRBV6-2 or TRBV6-3 and TRBJ2-4; D not certain. The CDR3 has 14 residues. V lost 6 bases, J lost 0 bases, and 9 bases lay in between. The germline CDR1 and CDR2 sequences are MNHEY and SVGEGT. CDR3 bases: TGTGCCAGCAGACCTGAGCTAGCCAAAAACATTCAGTACTTC. Protein product: CASRPELAKNIQYF.